These T cell receptor beta chains were read from a single sample in a study of molecular identifiers for immune sequencing clone quantification. Each CDR3 protein is one row after TCRdb ran MiXCR on the PCR reads. The data contain 40,000 to 65,000 distinct CDR3 sequences, about a third of them singletons. Sequenced input: naive CD8+ T cells from blood, with Jurkat cell RNA spiked in. Every receptor here comes from a human donor in good health. Some libraries in this study had Jurkat cell RNA spiked in. Both conserved end residues are part of each CDR3. The D gene is left open where the match is weak. Some rows have no size entry. The others give once, few or many, or a class for an expanded clone.

cdr3_length,v_call,clone_size,j_call,d_call,cdr3_nt,cdr3_aa
18,TRBV11-2,few,TRBJ2-1,TRBD2,TGTGCCAGCAGCTTACGCCCCTTGGGACTAGCTTCCTACAATGAGCAGTTCTTC,CASSLRPLGLASYNEQFF
16,TRBV28,many,TRBJ1-5,NA,TGTGCCAGCAGTTTTCGAGGACTCCTCCTAAATCAGCCCCAGCATTTT,CASSFRGLLLNQPQHF
9,TRBV2,few,TRBJ2-7,NA,TGTGCCAGCAGTGAAGGAGCGGATTTC,CASSEGADF
15,TRBV12-5,many,TRBJ2-1,TRBD1,TGTGCTAGTGGGGACCCGGACAGGGTTTGGGATGAGCAGTTCTTC,CASGDPDRVWDEQFF
14,TRBV18,few,TRBJ2-5,NA,TGTGCCAGCTCACCGAGGGCAGCCCAAGAGACCCAGTACTTC,CASSPRAAQETQYF
14,TRBV4-1,NA,TRBJ2-7,NA,TGCGCCAGCAGCCAAGATTTGAGGGGGGGGGAGCAGTACTTC,CASSQDLRGGEQYF
13,TRBV5-4,NA,TRBJ2-7,NA,TGTGCCAGCAGCTTGTGGGTAGCGAACGAGCAGTACTTC,CASSLWVANEQYF
12,TRBV20-1,NA,TRBJ2-7,NA,TGCAGTGCTAATGGGGGCACCTACGAGCAGTACTTC,CSANGGTYEQYF
13,TRBV4-2,many,TRBJ2-7,NA,TGTGCCAGCAGCCAAGATCTGTCTTACGAGCAGTACTTC,CASSQDLSYEQYF
15,TRBV2,few,TRBJ2-7,NA,TGTGCCAGCAGTGATGAAGACAGAAGAGGATGGGAGCAGTACTTC,CASSDEDRRGWEQYF
15,TRBV7-3,few,TRBJ1-2,NA,TGTGCCAGCAACCCAAGGGGGGGAGCGGACTATGGCTACACCTTC,CASNPRGGADYGYTF
18,TRBV27,few,TRBJ2-7,TRBD1,TGTGCCAGCAGTTTATCCTATCCAGGGACAGGCTTCTCCTACGAGCAGTACTTC,CASSLSYPGTGFSYEQYF
15,TRBV19,NA,TRBJ1-5,NA,TGTGCCAGTAGTATAGATCCTGCACCGAGCCAGCCCCAGCATTTT,CASSIDPAPSQPQHF
12,TRBV20-1,many,TRBJ2-4,NA,TGCAGTGCGGCCGGACAGCGGGGTGGGCAGTACTTC,CSAAGQRGGQYF
17,TRBV6-5,NA,TRBJ1-2,NA,TGTGCCTGCAAGCCCGGCCGGAGGGGATACAGTCTCTATGGCTACACCTTC,CACKPGRRGYSLYGYTF